Shown below are 2 T cell receptor beta chains from a single sample sequenced in a study of T cells in Graves' hyperthyroidism and ophthalmopathy. Amplified TCR beta CDR3 regions derived from RNA transcripts. Researchers ran a first-round RT-PCR on the TCR CDR3 using the HTBI primer set. TCRdb ran MiXCR on the multiplex PCR reads and lists one entry per CDR3 protein. The table has more than 550,000 distinct CDR3 sequences, 15% to 20% seen once; the top ten hold roughly 16%. Sequenced input: blood. These receptors originate from a man aged 50-59 years with Graves' hyperthyroidism.

The chain employs TRBV5-1 and TRBJ2-1; a possible D gene is TRBD2 (6 bases). The CDR3 sequence is 16 residues long. The ends were cut back, 0 bases at V and 4 bases at J, with 14 bases in the middle. From germline, CDR1 is SGHRS and CDR2 YFSETQ. The CDR3 loop reads CASSLDIGSPYNEQFF. CDR3 coding DNA: TGCGCCAGCAGCTTGGATATCGGGAGTCCTTACAATGAGCAGTTCTTC.

This clonotype was seen repeatedly, ten times or more. This chain joins TRBV18 and TRBJ2-7, with 10 bases lining up with TRBD1. Trimming cost V 2 bases and J 5 bases; bases outside gene matches: 6. The CDR3 consists of 15 residues. Per the germline V gene, CDR1 is KGHSH and CDR2 is LQKENI. The CDR3 is CASSPRDRGWHEQYF. The DNA for the CDR3 is TGTGCCAGCTCACCAAGGGACAGGGGTTGGCACGAGCAGTACTTC.